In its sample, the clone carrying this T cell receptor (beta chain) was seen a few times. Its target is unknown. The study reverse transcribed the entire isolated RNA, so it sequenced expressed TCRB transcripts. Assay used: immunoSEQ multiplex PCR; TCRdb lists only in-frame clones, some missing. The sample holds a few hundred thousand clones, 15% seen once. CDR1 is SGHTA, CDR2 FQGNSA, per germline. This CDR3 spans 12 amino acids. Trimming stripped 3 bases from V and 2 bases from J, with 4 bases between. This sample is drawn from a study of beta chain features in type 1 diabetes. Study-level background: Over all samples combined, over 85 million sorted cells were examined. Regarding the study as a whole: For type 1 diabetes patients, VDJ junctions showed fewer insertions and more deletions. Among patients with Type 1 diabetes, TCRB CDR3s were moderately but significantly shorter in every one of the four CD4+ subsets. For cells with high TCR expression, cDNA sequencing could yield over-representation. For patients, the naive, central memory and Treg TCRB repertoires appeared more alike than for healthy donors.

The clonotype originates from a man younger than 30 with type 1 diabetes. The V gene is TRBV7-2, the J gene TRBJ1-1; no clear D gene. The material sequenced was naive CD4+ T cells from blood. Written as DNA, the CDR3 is TGTGCCAGCAGCTTCCTAAACACTGAAGCTTTCTTT. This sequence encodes CASSFLNTEAFF.